Below are 21 T cell receptor beta chains sequenced from a single sample in a study of vaccination effects on CD4 cells after COVID-19. These receptors are not linked to any known antigen. Antigen-specific CD4+ T cell clonotypes were called by their expansion after viral peptide-pool culture in ViraFEST. Isolating CD4+ T cells followed about 10 days of culture. Vaccine recipients had no previous SARS-CoV-2 infection; their nucleocapsid antibodies were negative. Method: immunoSEQ multiplex PCR; TCRdb's copy keeps in-frame clones and lacks some. The table has tens of thousands of clones, 70% to 80% seen once; the top ten hold around 3%. Material: CD4+ T cells from PBMCs cultured with HCoV-NL63 spike peptides, obtained before COVID-19 vaccination. These receptors were obtained from a human donor who received a COVID-19 vaccine.

The rearrangement uses TRBV3-1 (or the pseudogene TRBV3-2) and TRBJ1-4, with TRBD1 identical over 8 bases. There are 14 residues in the CDR3. The junction had 9 bases not matched to a gene; V was cut back by 7 bases and J by 8 bases. Germline CDR1 LGHDT, CDR2 YNNKEL (reference sequence). CDR3 in DNA: TGTGCCAGCACCAAGAGCAGGGGGCCGGAAAAACTGTTTTTT. Protein: CASTKSRGPEKLFF.

V and J are TRBV24-1 and TRBJ1-5; D remains ambiguous. Trimming removed 4 bases from V and 5 bases from J, with 11 bases in between. This CDR3 comprises 14 residues. From germline, CDR1 is KGHDR and CDR2 SFDVKD. The CDR3 sequence is CATSDLVLDQPQHF. The CDR3, as DNA: TGTGCCACCAGTGACCTCGTCCTAGATCAGCCCCAGCATTTT.

The chain joins TRBV24-1 to TRBJ1-1; 7 bases are shared with TRBD1. CDR1 and CDR2 (germline): KGHDR, SFDVKD. This CDR3 spans 13 amino acids. The J segment lost 1 base and the V segment lost 7 bases, leaving 2 bases of the junction unmatched. CDR3 in amino acids: CATRRGQNTEAFF. In DNA form, the CDR3 reads TGTGCCACCAGGAGGGGGCAGAACACTGAAGCTTTCTTT.

The chain couples TRBV18 to TRBJ2-1, with 12 bases lining up with TRBD2. The CDR3 has 16 amino acids. With V trimmed by 8 bases and J by 0 bases, 5 bases remained unmatched. Per the germline V gene, CDR1 is KGHSH and CDR2 is LQKENI. The CDR3 DNA is TGTGCCAGCCACCTAGCGGGGGGGATCTCCTACAATGAGCAGTTCTTC. Its protein is CASHLAGGISYNEQFF.

The genes are TRBV18 and TRBJ1-2; 9 positions agree with TRBD1. The CDR3 has 15 amino acids. Trimming at V came to 1 base and at J to 4 bases, leaving 4 bases not matched to a gene. CDR1 KGHSH and CDR2 LQKENI come from the germline V gene. As DNA, the CDR3 is TGTGCCAGCTCACCACTGGGACAGGGTCTCTATGGCTACACCTTC. Translating gives CASSPLGQGLYGYTF.

This clone has just one count. V is TRBV27 and J is TRBJ1-5, with unresolved D. Germline-derived CDR1 and CDR2 are MNHEY and SMNVEV (reference sequence). This CDR3 has 12 amino acids. The V end was cut by 7 bases, the J end by 7 bases, with 11 bases between. CDR3 nucleotides: TGTGCCAGCAAAATCGTTGGCCAGCCCCAGCATTTT. Its protein is CASKIVGQPQHF.

This chain connects TRBV5-4 to TRBJ1-1; D not resolved. CDR3 length equals 12 residues. Between the trimmed V and J ends, which lost 3 bases and 1 base, there was a span of 4 bases. Germline CDR1 SGHNT, CDR2 YYREEE (reference sequence). The CDR3 sequence: CASSSANTEAFF. DNA for the CDR3: TGTGCCAGCAGCTCAGCGAACACTGAAGCTTTCTTT. Looking up the rest from reference TRBV5-4 and TRBJ1-1 gives the full variable domain: ETGVTQSPTHLIKTRGQQVTLRCSSQSGHNTVSWYQQALGQGPQFIFQYYREEENGRGNFPPRFSGLQFPNYSSELNVNALELDDSALYLCASSSANTEAFFGQGTRLTVV.

This rearrangement joins TRBV7-3 to TRBJ2-5; 7 bases align to TRBD1. The CDR3 length is 13 residues. J gave up 12 bases and V 3 bases, and 10 bases lay outside the gene matches. Looked up from germline, CDR1 is SGHTA and CDR2 is FQGTGA. CDR3 residues: CASSFGLVGQKYF. The CDR3 DNA sequence: TGTGCCAGCAGCTTTGGTTTGGTGGGACAGAAGTACTTC.

This clone was seen a handful of times. The chain carries TRBV7-3 and TRBJ2-5; 7 nucleotides align to TRBD1. From germline, CDR1 is SGHTA and CDR2 FQGTGA. V shed 1 base, J shed 5 bases, and the junction held 7 bases outside the gene matches. CDR3 length: 15 amino acids. CDR3 coding DNA: TGTGCCAGCAGCTTAAACAAGGGGGCAGGGGAGACCCAGTACTTC. It codes for CASSLNKGAGETQYF.

The chain recombines TRBV20-1 with TRBJ1-2; perhaps TRBD1 as D (5 bases). The CDR3 has 13 amino acids. CDR1 DFQATT and CDR2 SNEGSKA come from the germline V gene (reference sequence). V was clipped by 7 bases and J by 8 bases, with 20 bases between them. Here the CDR3 reads CSVSPGTEKGYTF. DNA of the CDR3: TGCAGTGTTAGTCCCGGGACGGAGAAAGGCTACACCTTC.

This sequence joins TRBV5-1 and TRBJ2-3, with 9 nucleotides matching TRBD1. Looked up from germline, CDR1 is SGHRS and CDR2 is YFSETQ. The CDR3 loop spans 16 amino acids. Trimming at V came to 0 bases and at J to 1 base, leaving 3 bases not matched to a gene. The CDR3 sequence is CASSLGDRARTDTQYF. Written as DNA, the CDR3 is TGCGCCAGCAGCTTGGGGGACAGGGCTCGCACAGATACGCAGTATTTT.

J is TRBJ1-3 and V is TRBV7-2; 8 bases fit TRBD1. The V and J ends lost 5 bases and 6 bases, in that order; junction bases with no gene match: 3. The CDR3 is 13 amino acids. Looked up from germline, CDR1 is SGHTA and CDR2 is FQGNSA. The CDR3 loop is CASSLTGENTIYF. The CDR3 nucleotides read TGTGCCAGCAGCCTGACAGGGGAAAACACCATATATTTT.

The chain has TRBV19 and TRBJ2-5; 11 bases match TRBD1. CDR3 length equals 16 residues. Trimming took 1 base from V and 5 from J; bases not matched to a gene: 6. Germline V gene data show CDR1 as LNHDA and CDR2 as SQIVND (reference sequence). This CDR3 is CASSIVADRGRETQYF. DNA of the CDR3: TGTGCCAGTAGTATAGTAGCGGACAGGGGGCGGGAGACCCAGTACTTC.

Comments on this clone: The junction departs from germline at one end; a sequencing error may be responsible. V gene TRBV5-6 combines with J gene TRBJ1-1; 8 nucleotides line up with TRBD1. Germline V gives CDR1 SGHDT, CDR2 YYEEEE. The CDR3 consists of 13 residues. The CDR3, as DNA: TGTGCCAGCACCAGGGATTTTGGACAGGGCGAACGTTTT. Its translation is CASTRDFGQGERF.

This clone was seen just once. The chain recombines TRBV29-1 with TRBJ2-3; TRBD2 matches 7 bases. CDR1 SQVTM and CDR2 ANQGSEA come from the germline V gene. After removal of 5 bases from V and 4 bases from J, the junction contained 9 bases not matched to a gene. This CDR3 contains 14 residues. Here the CDR3 DNA reads TGCAGCGTTTGGAGGGAGGGGAACGCAGATACGCAGTATTTT. It is translated as CSVWREGNADTQYF.

This chain connects TRBV27 to TRBJ2-6, with D unresolved. The V and J ends lost 6 bases and 0 bases respectively, with 9 bases between them. The CDR3 is made up of 15 amino acids. The germline CDR1 and CDR2 sequences are MNHEY and SMNVEV (reference sequence). CDR3 bases: TGTGCCAGCAGGAGGAAGAGCTCTGGGGCCAACGTCCTGACTTTC. Translation gives CASRRKSSGANVLTF.

The V call is TRBV3-1 (or the pseudogene TRBV3-2), the J call TRBJ2-3, with 8 bases that match TRBD2. The CDR3 runs to 14 residues. Germline trimming cut 3 bases from V and 5 bases from J; bases unmatched to any gene: 4. Per the germline V gene, CDR1 is LGHDT and CDR2 is YNNKEL (reference sequence). CDR3 sequence reads: CASSQGLGGDTQYF. The DNA for the CDR3 is TGTGCCAGCAGCCAGGGACTAGGGGGAGATACGCAGTATTTT.

The gene calls are TRBV6-2 or TRBV6-3 and TRBJ2-2; 8 bases line up with TRBD1. From germline, CDR1 is MNHEY and CDR2 SVGEGT. The CDR3 covers 16 residues. V was clipped by 5 bases and J by 7 bases; unmatched bases: 12. The CDR3 spells CASSQGQGGWVGELFF. DNA for the CDR3: TGTGCCAGCAGTCAAGGACAGGGAGGATGGGTCGGGGAGCTGTTTTTT.

V and J are TRBV7-8 and TRBJ1-2; unclear D gene. V lost 5 bases to trimming and J lost 1 base, with 14 bases between them. Germline lookup yields CDR1 SGHVS and CDR2 FQNEAQ. There are 15 residues in the CDR3. The CDR3 is CASSPEGALNYGYTF. DNA of the CDR3: TGTGCCAGCAGCCCCGAGGGCGCCCTTAACTATGGCTACACCTTC.

The gene calls are TRBV11-3 and TRBJ2-1, with TRBD2 as a possible D gene (6 bases). CDR1 and CDR2 from the germline V gene are SGHNT and YENEEA. The CDR3 runs 14 residues. The V end lost 3 bases, the J end lost 5 bases, and 11 bases lay between the germline ends. The CDR3 bases are TGTGCCAGCAGCTTCAGCGGGTCACACAATGAGCAGTTCTTC. Translation gives CASSFSGSHNEQFF.

The chain has TRBV18 and TRBJ1-2, with D maybe TRBD1 (6 bases). CDR3 length: 16 amino acids. Looked up from germline, CDR1 is KGHSH and CDR2 is LQKENI. Trimming removed 3 bases at V and 2 bases at J, with 16 bases between. The CDR3 nucleotides read TGTGCCAGCTCACCGCAACCGGGACAAGGGAACTATGGCTACACCTTC. It specifies CASSPQPGQGNYGYTF. The variable domain in full, completed from reference TRBV18 and TRBJ1-2, reads NAGVMQNPRHLVRRRGQEARLRCSPMKGHSHVYWYRQLPEEGLKFMVYLQKENIIDESGMPKERFSAEFPKEGPSILRIQQVVRGDSAAYFCASSPQPGQGNYGYTFGSGTRLTVV.